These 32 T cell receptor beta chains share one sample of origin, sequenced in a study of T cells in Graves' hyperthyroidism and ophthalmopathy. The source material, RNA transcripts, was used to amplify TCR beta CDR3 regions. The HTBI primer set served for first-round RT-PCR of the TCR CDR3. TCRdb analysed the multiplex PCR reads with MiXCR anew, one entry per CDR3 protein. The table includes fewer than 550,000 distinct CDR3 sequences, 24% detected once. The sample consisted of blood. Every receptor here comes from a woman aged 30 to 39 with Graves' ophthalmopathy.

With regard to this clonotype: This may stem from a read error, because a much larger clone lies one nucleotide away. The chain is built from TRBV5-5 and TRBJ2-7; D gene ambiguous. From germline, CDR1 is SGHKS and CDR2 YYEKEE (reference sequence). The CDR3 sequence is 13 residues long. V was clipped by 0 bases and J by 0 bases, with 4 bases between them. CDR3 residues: CASSLDVSYEQYV. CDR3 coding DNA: TGTGCCAGCAGCTTGGACGTCTCCTACGAGCAGTACGTC.

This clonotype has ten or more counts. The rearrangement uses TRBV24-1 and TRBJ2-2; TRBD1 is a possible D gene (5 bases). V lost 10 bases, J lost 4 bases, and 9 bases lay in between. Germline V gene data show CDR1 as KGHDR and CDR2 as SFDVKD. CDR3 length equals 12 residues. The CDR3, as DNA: TGTGCCACTAGACAGCGCACCGGGGAGCTGTTTTTT. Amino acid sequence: CATRQRTGELFF.

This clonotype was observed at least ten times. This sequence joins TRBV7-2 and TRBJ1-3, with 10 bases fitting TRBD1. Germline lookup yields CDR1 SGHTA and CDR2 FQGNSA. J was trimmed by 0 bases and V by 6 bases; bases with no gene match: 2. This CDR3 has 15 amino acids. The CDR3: CASSGQGVSGNTIYF. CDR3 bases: TGTGCCAGCAGTGGACAGGGGGTCTCTGGAAACACCATATATTTT.

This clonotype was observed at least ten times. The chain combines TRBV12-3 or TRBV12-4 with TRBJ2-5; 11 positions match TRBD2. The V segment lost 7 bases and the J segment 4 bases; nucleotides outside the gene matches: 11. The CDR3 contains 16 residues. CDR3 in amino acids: CASTSHSGGALETQYF. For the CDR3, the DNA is TGTGCCAGCACCTCCCATAGCGGGGGGGCACTAGAGACCCAGTACTTC.

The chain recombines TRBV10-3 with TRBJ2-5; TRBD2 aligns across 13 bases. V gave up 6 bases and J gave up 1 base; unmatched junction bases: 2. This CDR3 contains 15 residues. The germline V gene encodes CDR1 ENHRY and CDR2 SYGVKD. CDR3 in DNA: TGTGCCATCAGCACTAGCGGGGGGGCCCAAGAGACCCAGTACTTC. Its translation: CAISTSGGAQETQYF.

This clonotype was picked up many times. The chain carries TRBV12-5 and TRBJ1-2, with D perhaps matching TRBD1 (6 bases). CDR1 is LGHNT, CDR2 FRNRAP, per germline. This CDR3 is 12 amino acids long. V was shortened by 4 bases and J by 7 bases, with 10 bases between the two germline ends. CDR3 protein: CASGSGAVGYTF. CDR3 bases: TGTGCTAGTGGTTCAGGGGCGGTTGGCTACACCTTC.

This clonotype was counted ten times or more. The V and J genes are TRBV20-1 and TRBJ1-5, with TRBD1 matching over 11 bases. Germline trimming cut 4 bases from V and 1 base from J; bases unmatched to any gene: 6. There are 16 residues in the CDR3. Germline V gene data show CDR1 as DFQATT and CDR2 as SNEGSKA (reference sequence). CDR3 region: CSAKEDRGRSNQPQHF. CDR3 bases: TGCAGTGCTAAGGAGGACAGGGGGCGCAGCAATCAGCCCCAGCATTTT.

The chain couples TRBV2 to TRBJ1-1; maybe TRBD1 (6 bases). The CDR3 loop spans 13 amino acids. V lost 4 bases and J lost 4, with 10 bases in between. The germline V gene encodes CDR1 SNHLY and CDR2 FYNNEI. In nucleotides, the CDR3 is TGTGCCAGCAGTGTGAAGGGGGGCACTGAAGCTTTCTTT. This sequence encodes CASSVKGGTEAFF. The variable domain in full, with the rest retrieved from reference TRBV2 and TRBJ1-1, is EPEVTQTPSHQVTQMGQEVILRCVPISNHLYFYWYRQILGQKVEFLVSFYNNEISEKSEIFDDQFSVERPDGSNFTLKIRSTKLEDSAMYFCASSVKGGTEAFFGQGTRLTVV.

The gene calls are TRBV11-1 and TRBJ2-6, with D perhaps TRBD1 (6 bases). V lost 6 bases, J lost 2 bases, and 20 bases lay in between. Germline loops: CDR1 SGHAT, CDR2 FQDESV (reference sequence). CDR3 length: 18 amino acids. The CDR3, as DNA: TGTGCCAGCAGTCATTATAGAACTACAGGGCCTGGGGCCAACGTCCTGACTTTC. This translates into CASSHYRTTGPGANVLTF. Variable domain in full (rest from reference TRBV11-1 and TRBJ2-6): EAEVAQSPRYKITEKSQAVAFWCDPISGHATLYWYRQILGQGPELLVQFQDESVVDDSQLPKDRFSAERLKGVDSTLKIQPAELGDSAMYLCASSHYRTTGPGANVLTFGAGSRLTVL.

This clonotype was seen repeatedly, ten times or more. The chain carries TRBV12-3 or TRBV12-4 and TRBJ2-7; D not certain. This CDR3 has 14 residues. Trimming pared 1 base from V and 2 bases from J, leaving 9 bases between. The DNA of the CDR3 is TGTGCCAGCAGTTTAGGGTCGGCTACCTACGAGCAGTACTTC. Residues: CASSLGSATYEQYF.

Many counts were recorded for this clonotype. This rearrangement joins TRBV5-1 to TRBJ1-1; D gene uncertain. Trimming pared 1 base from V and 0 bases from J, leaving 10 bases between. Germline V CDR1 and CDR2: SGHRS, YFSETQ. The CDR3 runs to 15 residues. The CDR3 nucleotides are TGCGCCAGCAGCTTGTTAGGCAGGCTGAACACTGAAGCTTTCTTT. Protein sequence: CASSLLGRLNTEAFF.

In DNA form, the CDR3 reads TGCAGCGTTGATTTCACGGTGGGCACAGATACGCAGTATTTT. It translates to CSVDFTVGTDTQYF. The chain uses TRBV29-1 and TRBJ2-3, with unresolved D. In germline, CDR1 is SQVTM, CDR2 ANQGSEA. Trimming removed 3 bases at V and 1 base at J, with 11 bases between. The CDR3 runs 14 residues.

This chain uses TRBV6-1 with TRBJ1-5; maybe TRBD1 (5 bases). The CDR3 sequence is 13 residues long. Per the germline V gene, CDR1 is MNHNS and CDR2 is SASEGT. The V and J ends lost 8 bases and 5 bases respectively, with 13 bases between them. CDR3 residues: CASLARGDQPQHF. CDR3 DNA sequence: TGTGCCAGCCTCGCGCGGGGGGATCAGCCCCAGCATTTT.

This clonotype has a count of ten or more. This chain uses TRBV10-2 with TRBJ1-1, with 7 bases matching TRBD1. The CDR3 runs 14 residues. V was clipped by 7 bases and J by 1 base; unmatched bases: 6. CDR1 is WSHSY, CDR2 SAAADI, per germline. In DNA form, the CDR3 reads TGCGCCAGCAACCCCGACAGGGCGAACACTGAAGCTTTCTTT. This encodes CASNPDRANTEAFF.

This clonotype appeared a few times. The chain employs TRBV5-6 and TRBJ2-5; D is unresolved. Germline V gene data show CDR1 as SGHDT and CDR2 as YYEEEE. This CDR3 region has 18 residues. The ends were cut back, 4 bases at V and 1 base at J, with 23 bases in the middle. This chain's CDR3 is CASSPGPPFLVLQETQYF. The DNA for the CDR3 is TGTGCCAGCAGCCCCGGACCTCCGTTTTTGGTACTCCAAGAGACCCAGTACTTC. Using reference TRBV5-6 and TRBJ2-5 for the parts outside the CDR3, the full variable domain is DAGVTQSPTHLIKTRGQQVTLRCSPKSGHDTVSWYQQALGQGPQFIFQYYEEEERQRGNFPDRFSGHQFPNYSSELNVNALLLGDSALYLCASSPGPPFLVLQETQYFGPGTRLLVL.

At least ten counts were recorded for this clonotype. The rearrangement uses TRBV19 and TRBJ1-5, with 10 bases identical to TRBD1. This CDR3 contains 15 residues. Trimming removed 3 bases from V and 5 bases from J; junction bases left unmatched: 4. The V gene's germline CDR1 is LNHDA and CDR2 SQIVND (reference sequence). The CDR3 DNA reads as TGTGCCAGTAGTATGACAGGGGGCCGTGATCAGCCCCAGCATTTT. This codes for CASSMTGGRDQPQHF.

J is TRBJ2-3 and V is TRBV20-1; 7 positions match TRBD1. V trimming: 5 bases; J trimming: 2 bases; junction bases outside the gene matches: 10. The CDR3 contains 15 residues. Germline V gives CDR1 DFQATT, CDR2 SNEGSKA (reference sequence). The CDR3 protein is CSASPGDRITDTQYF. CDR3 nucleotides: TGCAGTGCTTCACCCGGGGACAGAATCACAGATACGCAGTATTTT.

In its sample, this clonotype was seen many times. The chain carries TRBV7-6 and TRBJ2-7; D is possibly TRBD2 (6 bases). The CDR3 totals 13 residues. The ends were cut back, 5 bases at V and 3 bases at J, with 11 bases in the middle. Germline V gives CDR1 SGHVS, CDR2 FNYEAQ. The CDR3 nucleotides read TGTGCCAGCAGCCGTACTAGCCGCTACGAGCAGTACTTC. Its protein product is CASSRTSRYEQYF.

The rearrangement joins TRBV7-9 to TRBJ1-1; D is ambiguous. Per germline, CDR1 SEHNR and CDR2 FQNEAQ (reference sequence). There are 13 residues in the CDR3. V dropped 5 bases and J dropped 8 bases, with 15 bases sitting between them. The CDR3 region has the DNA TGTGCCAGCAGCCCGCCTACACGGAGGGAAGCTTTCTTT. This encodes CASSPPTRREAFF.

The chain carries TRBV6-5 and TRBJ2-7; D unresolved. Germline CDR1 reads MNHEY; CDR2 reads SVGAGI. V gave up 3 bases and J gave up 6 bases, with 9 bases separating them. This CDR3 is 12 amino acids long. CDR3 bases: TGTGCCAGCAGTTATGATTTTAGCGAGCAGTACTTC. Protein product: CASSYDFSEQYF.

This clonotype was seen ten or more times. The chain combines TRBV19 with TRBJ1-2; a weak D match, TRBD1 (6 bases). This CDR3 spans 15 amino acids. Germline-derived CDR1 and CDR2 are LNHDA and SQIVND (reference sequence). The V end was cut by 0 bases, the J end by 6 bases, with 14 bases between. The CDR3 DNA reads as TGTGCCAGTAGTATAGATCACGGACAGCCCAATGGCTACACCTTC. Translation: CASSIDHGQPNGYTF.

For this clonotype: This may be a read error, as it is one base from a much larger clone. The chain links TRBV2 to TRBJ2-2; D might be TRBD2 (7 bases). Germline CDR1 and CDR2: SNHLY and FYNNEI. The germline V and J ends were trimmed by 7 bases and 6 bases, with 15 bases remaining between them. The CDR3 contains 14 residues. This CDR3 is CASKGGARAGELFF. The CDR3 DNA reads TGTGCCAGCAAAGGGGGGGCTCGAGCCGGGGAGCTGTTTTTT.

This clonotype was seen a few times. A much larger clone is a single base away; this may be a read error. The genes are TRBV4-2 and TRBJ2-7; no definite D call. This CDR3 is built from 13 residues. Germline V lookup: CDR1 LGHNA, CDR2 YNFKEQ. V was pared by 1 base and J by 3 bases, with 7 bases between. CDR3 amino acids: CASSQGHLYEQYF. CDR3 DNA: TGTGCCAGCAGCCAAGGACACCTCTACGAGCAGTACTTC.

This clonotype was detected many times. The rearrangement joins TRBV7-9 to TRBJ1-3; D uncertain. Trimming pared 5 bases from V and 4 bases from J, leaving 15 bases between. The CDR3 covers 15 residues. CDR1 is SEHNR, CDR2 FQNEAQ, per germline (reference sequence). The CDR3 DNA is TGTGCCAGCAGCACCGGCCGGGTACCCGGAAACACCATATATTTT. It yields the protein CASSTGRVPGNTIYF. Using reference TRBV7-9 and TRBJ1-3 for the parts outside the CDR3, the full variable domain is DTGVSQNPRHKITKRGQNVTFRCDPISEHNRLYWYRQTLGQGPEFLTYFQNEAQLEKSRLLSDRFSAERPKGSFSTLEIQRTEQGDSAMYLCASSTGRVPGNTIYFGEGSWLTVV.

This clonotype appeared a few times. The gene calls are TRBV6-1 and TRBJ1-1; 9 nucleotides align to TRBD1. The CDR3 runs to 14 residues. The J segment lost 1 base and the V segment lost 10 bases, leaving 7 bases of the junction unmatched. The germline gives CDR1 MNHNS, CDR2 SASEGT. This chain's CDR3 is CAIFGTGWNTEAFF. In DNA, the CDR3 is TGTGCCATCTTCGGGACAGGGTGGAACACTGAAGCTTTCTTT.

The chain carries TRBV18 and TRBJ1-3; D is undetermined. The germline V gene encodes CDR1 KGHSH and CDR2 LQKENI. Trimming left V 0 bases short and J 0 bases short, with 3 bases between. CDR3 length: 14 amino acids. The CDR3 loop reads CASSPPVSGNTIYF. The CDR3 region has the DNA TGTGCCAGCTCACCACCGGTCTCTGGAAACACCATATATTTT.

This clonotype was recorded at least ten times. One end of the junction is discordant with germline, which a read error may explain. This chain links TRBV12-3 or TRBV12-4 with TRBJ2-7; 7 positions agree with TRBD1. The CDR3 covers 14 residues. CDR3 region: CASSLGAGGYEQYF. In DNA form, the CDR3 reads TGTGCCAGCAGCTTAGGGGCAGGGGGCTACGAGCAGTACTTC.

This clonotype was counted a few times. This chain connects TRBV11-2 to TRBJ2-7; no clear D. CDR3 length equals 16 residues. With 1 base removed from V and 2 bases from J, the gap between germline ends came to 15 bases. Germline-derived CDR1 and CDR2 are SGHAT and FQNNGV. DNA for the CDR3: TGTGCCAGCAGCTTAGTTAAGGGCAGGAACCCCTACGAGCAGTACTTC. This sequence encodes CASSLVKGRNPYEQYF.

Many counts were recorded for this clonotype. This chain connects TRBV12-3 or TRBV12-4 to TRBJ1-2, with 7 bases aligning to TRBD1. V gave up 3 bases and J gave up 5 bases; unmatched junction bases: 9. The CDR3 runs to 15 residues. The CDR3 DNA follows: TGTGCCAGCAGTTTGGGGATCTCGGGACAGTATGGCTACACCTTC. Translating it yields CASSLGISGQYGYTF.

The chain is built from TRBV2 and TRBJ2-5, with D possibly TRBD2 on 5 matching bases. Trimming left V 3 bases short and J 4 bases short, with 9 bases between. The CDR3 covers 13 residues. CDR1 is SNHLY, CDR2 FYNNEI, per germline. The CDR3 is CASSDGGRETQYF. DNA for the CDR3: TGTGCCAGCAGTGATGGTGGGAGAGAGACCCAGTACTTC.

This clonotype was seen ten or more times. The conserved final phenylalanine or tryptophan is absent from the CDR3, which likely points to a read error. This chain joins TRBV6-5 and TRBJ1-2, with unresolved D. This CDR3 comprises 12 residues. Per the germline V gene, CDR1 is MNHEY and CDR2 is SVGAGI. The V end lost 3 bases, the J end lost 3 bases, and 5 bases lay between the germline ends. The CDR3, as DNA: TGTGCCAGCAGTTATGGAGACTATGGCTACACCTCC. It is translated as CASSYGDYGYTS.

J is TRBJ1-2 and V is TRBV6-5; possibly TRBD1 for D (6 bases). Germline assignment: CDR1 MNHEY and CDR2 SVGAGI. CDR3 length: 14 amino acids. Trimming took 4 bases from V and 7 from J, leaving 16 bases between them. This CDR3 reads CASSSDRLVRGYTF. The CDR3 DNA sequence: TGTGCCAGCAGTTCCGACAGGTTGGTTCGTGGCTACACCTTC.